This entry is about one T cell receptor beta chain. Its antigen is not identified. Described time point: newly diagnosed, previously untreated cHL patient sample. Comparison samples consisted of PBMCs from newly diagnosed, untreated classical Hodgkin lymphoma. This CDR3 contains 20 residues. J lost 2 bases, V lost 3 bases, and 16 bases had no gene match. The V gene's germline CDR1 is MNHNS and CDR2 SASEGT. The data derive from a study of PD-1 blockade in classical Hodgkin lymphoma. General observations from the study: Healthy donors were reported to have higher baseline TCR diversity than newly diagnosed patients.

This table comes from immunoSEQ multiplex PCR, and its TCRdb copy is limited to in-frame clones, with some not included. The sample shows under 80,000 clones, roughly 93% of them seen only once. Sequencing used peripheral blood mononuclear cells (PBMCs). The rearrangement links TRBV6-1 to TRBJ1-5; 10 bases agree with TRBD1. The sequence was obtained from a human donor with classical Hodgkin lymphoma. CDR3: CASSDALTGGSIFGNQPQHF. The DNA for the CDR3 is TGTGCCAGCAGTGATGCGTTGACAGGGGGCTCGATTTTTGGCAATCAGCCCCAGCATTTT.